This T cell receptor (beta chain) comes out of a study of T cells in Graves' hyperthyroidism and ophthalmopathy (dated by TCRdb to between 2018 and 2020). Some background on the complete study: Peripheral blood was collected at initial diagnosis, before any treatment. Thyroid tissue and blood T-cell repertoires from roughly 6 Graves' hyperthyroidism patients were also compared in the study. For training and testing, the roughly 100 patients in the discovery cohort were randomly divided in a 7:3 ratio. After sampling, hyperthyroidism patients received methimazole starting at 30 mg daily, and ophthalmopathy patients received high-dose intravenous methylprednisolone. Prospective prediction of ophthalmopathy was tested in an independent validation cohort of 18 to 20 hyperthyroidism patients and 17 patients who later progressed to ophthalmopathy. TCR Vbeta CDR3 sequencing of 120 to 150 peripheral blood samples (over 40 ophthalmopathy, 75 to 85 hyperthyroidism and approximately 17 progressor patients) is reported in the paper. To identify TCR V-J signatures that set the groups apart, the researchers used a discovery cohort of about a hundred patients, made up of 40 to 45 with Graves' ophthalmopathy and some 58 with stable Graves' hyperthyroidism.

TCR beta CDR3 regions were amplified from RNA transcripts. The first round of RT-PCR for the TCR CDR3 was performed with the HTBI primer set and the Qiagen OneStep RT-PCR kit. Libraries were constructed in a second round of multiplex PCR, after which size selection and purification were performed. Sequencing of the libraries was done on an Illumina HiSeq2000 using paired-end 100 bp reads. The original pipeline was this. SOAPnuke was used to process the raw data, with reads discarded if the reads contained adapters or uncalled bases, had a mean Phred below 15, or lacked an exact constant-primer or identifier match. COPE v1.2.5 was used to merge high-quality paired reads, and clonotypes were defined as unique nucleotide sequences. MiTCR v1.1 was used to align the clonotypes against IMGT TRBV, TRBD and TRBJ reference segments. The analysis was restricted to V-J combinations with a frequency above 0.0001, which together covered just over 99% of the repertoires. The TCS score was defined as F50 (clonal expansion) divided by E x V (chaos), with BLOSUM62-based TCRdist calculated between CDR3 peptides within each V-J. Welch's t-statistics and random forest reduced several hundred V-J features to about 12, which were used in a naive Bayes classifier (R e1071). TCRdb reprocessed the public reads (quality trimming at Q25 with fastp, clone calling with MiXCR) and kept in-frame beta chains. Every CDR3 protein is listed once, alongside the most common genes and DNA of its rows. TCRdb, not the authors, supplied the V and J calls. This sample lists hundreds of thousands of distinct CDR3 sequences; roughly 15% were detected once. The ten largest clones represent around 12% of the sample.

This clonotype was counted at least ten times. It lacks a known antigen. Per-base quality was not reported, and no clone a single base away is much larger than it. Ophthalmopathy patients had moderately to severely active disease, Clinical Activity Score of at least 3, NOSPECS grade of at least 4, and duration under 3 months. The study excluded patients with uncontrolled infections, other autoimmune diseases, pregnancy or lactation. Diagnoses were established on the basis of clinical symptoms, serum thyroxine and TRAb, thyroid ultrasound, and orbital computed tomography. PBMCs were separated from under 12 ml of fresh peripheral blood using Ficoll-Paque density gradient centrifugation. Total RNA was extracted with Trizol reagent, and quality was checked on an Agilent 2100 Bioanalyzer. Sequences DFQATT (CDR1) and SNEGSKA (CDR2) are obtained from the germline V gene (reference sequence). The CDR3 runs 13 amino acids, cysteine and phenylalanine included. Only the CDR3 DNA is retained, 39 bases long and in frame from the first base. From V the trimming removes 3 bases and from J it removes 3 bases, while the gene matches leave 5 bases of the junction unaccounted for.

What the work shows at the level of the full study, not this receptor alone: Ophthalmopathy was separated from stable hyperthyroidism by a 13 V-J signature model, with over 85% sensitivity and about 81% specificity obtained in cross-validation and 80%/75% obtained in testing. Most expanded thyroid clonotypes (frequency above 0.001) were also detected in blood, a finding suggesting that blood repertoires may reflect thyroid immune responses. Sample size was not statistically predetermined, and blinding of investigators to group allocation was not performed. In validation, the model predicted progression to ophthalmopathy a median of roughly 6.1 months before onset, with about 67% sensitivity and just under 75% specificity.

The sequenced sample was blood. Recombination connected TRBV20-1 to TRBJ2-7; the central 7 bases match TRBD2. The TCR was taken from a woman aged 45-60 years with Graves' ophthalmopathy. The nucleotide sequence reads TGCAGTGCTAGGAAGGCTAGCGGCTACGAGCAGTACTTC. Translated, it reads CSARKASGYEQYF.